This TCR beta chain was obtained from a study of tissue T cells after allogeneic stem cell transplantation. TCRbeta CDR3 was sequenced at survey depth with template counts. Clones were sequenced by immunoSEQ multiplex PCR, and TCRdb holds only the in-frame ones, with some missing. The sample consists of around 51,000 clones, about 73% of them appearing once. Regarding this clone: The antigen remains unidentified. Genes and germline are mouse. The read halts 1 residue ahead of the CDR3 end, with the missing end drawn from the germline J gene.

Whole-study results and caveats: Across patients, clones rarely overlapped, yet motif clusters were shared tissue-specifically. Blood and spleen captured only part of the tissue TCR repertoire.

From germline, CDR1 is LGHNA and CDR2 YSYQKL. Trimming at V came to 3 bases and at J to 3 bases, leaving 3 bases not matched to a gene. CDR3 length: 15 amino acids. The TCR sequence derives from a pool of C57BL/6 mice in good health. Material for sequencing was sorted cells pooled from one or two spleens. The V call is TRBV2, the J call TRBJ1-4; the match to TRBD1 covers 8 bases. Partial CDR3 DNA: TGTGCCAGCAGCCAGCCAGGGGGCGCCAACGAAAGATTATTT. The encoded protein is CASSQPGGANERLF. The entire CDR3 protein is CASSQPGGANERLFF.